This entry lists 11 T cell receptor beta chains sequenced from one sample in a study of blood T cell repertoires in COVID-19. Data came from immunoSEQ multiplex PCR; TCRdb stores just in-frame clones and leaves some out. The table lists about 150,000 clones, 85% to 90% of them singletons, with 2% to 2.5% in the top ten. The specimen was peripheral blood. These receptors all come from a human donor in a cohort sampled during active COVID-19.

V and J are TRBV9 and TRBJ1-4; no definite D call. The germline CDR1 and CDR2 sequences are SGDLS and YYNGEE. V gave up 0 bases and J gave up 4 bases, with 10 bases separating them. The CDR3 is 15 amino acids. The DNA for the CDR3 is TGTGCCAGCAGCGTAGGGCCTGAAGATAATGAAAAACTGTTTTTT. This encodes CASSVGPEDNEKLFF. Looking up the rest from reference TRBV9 and TRBJ1-4 gives the full variable domain: DSGVTQTPKHLITATGQRVTLRCSPRSGDLSVYWYQQSLDQGLQFLIQYYNGEERAKGNILERFSAQQFPDLHSELNLSSLELGDSALYFCASSVGPEDNEKLFFGSGTQLSVL.

The sample holds one count of this clone. This chain connects TRBV15 to TRBJ2-5; 7 bases match TRBD2. CDR3 length equals 15 residues. Germline trimming cut 0 bases from V and 3 bases from J; bases unmatched to any gene: 4. Germline values: CDR1 LNHNV, CDR2 YYDKDF (reference sequence). CDR3 residues: CATSRDWGGKETQYF. CDR3 nucleotides: TGTGCCACCAGCAGAGATTGGGGAGGGAAAGAGACCCAGTACTTC.

The table lists this clone with a count of one. The genes are TRBV3-1 (or the pseudogene TRBV3-2) and TRBJ1-6, with D perhaps TRBD1 (5 bases). The CDR3 runs to 17 residues. V was pared by 4 bases and J by 7 bases, with 20 bases between. CDR1 and CDR2 (germline): LGHDT, YNNKEL (reference sequence). The CDR3 nucleotides read TGTGCCAGCAGCCGAAGCCCAATGGGGGGACGGAATTCACCCCTCCACTTT. It is translated as CASSRSPMGGRNSPLHF.

The chain recombines TRBV19 with TRBJ1-1; no clear D. The CDR3 consists of 14 residues. Germline V gene data show CDR1 as LNHDA and CDR2 as SQIVND (reference sequence). Trimming left V 2 bases short and J 1 base short, with 8 bases between. Written as DNA, the CDR3 is TGTGCCAGTAGTATATCGGTTACGAACACTGAAGCTTTCTTT. Encoded protein: CASSISVTNTEAFF. Complete variable domain (other parts from reference TRBV19 and TRBJ1-1): DGGITQSPKYLFRKEGQNVTLSCEQNLNHDAMYWYRQDPGQGLRLIYYSQIVNDFQKGDIAEGYSVSREKKESFPLTVTSAQKNPTAFYLCASSISVTNTEAFFGQGTRLTVV.

The genes are TRBV18 and TRBJ2-5, with a tentative D call TRBD2 (6 bases). V lost 3 bases to trimming and J lost 1 base, with 15 bases between them. Germline V gene lookup returns CDR1 KGHSH and CDR2 LQKENI. CDR3 length equals 16 residues. DNA of the CDR3: TGTGCCAGCTCACCTTTTGCGGGATCGGGCCAAGAGACCCAGTACTTC. Translated, it gives CASSPFAGSGQETQYF. The entire variable domain, with the rest obtained from reference TRBV18 and TRBJ2-5, is as follows: NAGVMQNPRHLVRRRGQEARLRCSPMKGHSHVYWYRQLPEEGLKFMVYLQKENIIDESGMPKERFSAEFPKEGPSILRIQQVVRGDSAAYFCASSPFAGSGQETQYFGPGTRLLVL.

The chain couples TRBV7-9 to TRBJ2-5; 10 bases match TRBD1. This CDR3 has 17 amino acids. With 5 bases clipped from V and 0 bases from J, the junction kept 9 bases outside the gene matches. CDR1 and CDR2 from the germline V gene are SEHNR and FQNEAQ (reference sequence). The CDR3, as DNA: TGTGCCAGCAGCAAGCGCTTTGGACAGGGGGACCAAGAGACCCAGTACTTC. Amino acid sequence: CASSKRFGQGDQETQYF.

The chain combines TRBV7-9 with TRBJ1-2; the D is unclear. Germline V gene lookup returns CDR1 SEHNR and CDR2 FQNEAQ (reference sequence). The CDR3 is made up of 12 amino acids. Trimming pared 2 bases from V and 4 bases from J, leaving 5 bases between. CDR3 sequence (DNA): TGTGCCAGCAGCTTAAGGAGCTATGGCTACACCTTC. Protein product: CASSLRSYGYTF.

The chain uses TRBV19 and TRBJ2-1, with unresolved D. Germline-derived CDR1 and CDR2 are LNHDA and SQIVND (reference sequence). V was trimmed by 10 bases and J by 3 bases, leaving 16 bases between them. This CDR3 contains 14 residues. As DNA, the CDR3 is TGTGCCACCAAAACCCAATTACTCTACAATGAGCAGTTCTTC. Protein: CATKTQLLYNEQFF.

The chain joins TRBV2 to TRBJ2-1; D perhaps matches TRBD2 (6 bases). Trimming removed 6 bases from V and 2 bases from J, with 20 bases in between. Germline V gene lookup returns CDR1 SNHLY and CDR2 FYNNEI. This CDR3 spans 17 amino acids. This CDR3 reads CASSRYFGTDTYNEQFF. CDR3 nucleotides: TGTGCCAGCAGCCGGTACTTCGGGACTGACACCTACAATGAGCAGTTCTTC.

The chain links TRBV6-6 to TRBJ1-4; a possible D gene is TRBD1 (6 bases). The CDR3 runs to 14 residues. Germline lookup yields CDR1 MNHNY and CDR2 SVGAGI (reference sequence). Trimming stripped 7 bases from V and 2 bases from J, with 11 bases between. Here the CDR3 DNA reads TGTGCCAGCATTCCTGACAGGACTAATGAAAAACTGTTTTTT. Protein sequence: CASIPDRTNEKLFF.

The rearrangement uses TRBV7-9 and TRBJ2-4; TRBD2 matches 11 bases. This CDR3 region has 18 residues. Germline CDR1 SEHNR, CDR2 FQNEAQ (reference sequence). With V trimmed by 5 bases and J by 0 bases, 9 bases remained unmatched. CDR3 in DNA: TGTGCCAGCAGCCTCCCGGGACTAGCGGAAGTAGCCAAAAACATTCAGTACTTC. It encodes CASSLPGLAEVAKNIQYF.